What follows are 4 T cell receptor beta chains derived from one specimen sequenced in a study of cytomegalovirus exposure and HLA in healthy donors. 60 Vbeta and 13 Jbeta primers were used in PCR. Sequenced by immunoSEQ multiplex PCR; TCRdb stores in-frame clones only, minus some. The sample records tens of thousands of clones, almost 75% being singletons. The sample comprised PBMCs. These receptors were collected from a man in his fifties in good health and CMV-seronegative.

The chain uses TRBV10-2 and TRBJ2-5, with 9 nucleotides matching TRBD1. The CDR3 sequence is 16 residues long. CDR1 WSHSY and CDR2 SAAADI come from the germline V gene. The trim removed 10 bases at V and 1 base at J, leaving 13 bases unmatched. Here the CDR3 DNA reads TGCGCCACATCTCGAGTGGGACAGGGACTCCAAGAGACCCAGTACTTC. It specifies CATSRVGQGLQETQYF.

The CDR3 nucleotides are TGTGCCAGCTCACCTAGGACAGGGAATCTCGAGCAGTACTTC. It is translated as CASSPRTGNLEQYF. The V call is TRBV18, the J call TRBJ2-7; 8 bases are shared with TRBD1. The CDR3 has 14 amino acids. Germline loops: CDR1 KGHSH, CDR2 LQKENI. The ends lost 3 bases at V and 6 bases at J; junction bases unmatched: 7.

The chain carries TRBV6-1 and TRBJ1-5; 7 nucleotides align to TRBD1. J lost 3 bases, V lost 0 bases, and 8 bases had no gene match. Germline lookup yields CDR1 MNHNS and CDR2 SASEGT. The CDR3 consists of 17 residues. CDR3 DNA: TGTGCCAGCAGTGAAGCCCCCCCGACAGGGATCAATCAGCCCCAGCATTTT. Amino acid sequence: CASSEAPPTGINQPQHF.

The CDR3 sequence: CASSGGSSYNEQFF. Here the CDR3 DNA reads TGTGCCAGCAGCGGGGGCAGCTCCTACAATGAGCAGTTCTTC. The chain joins TRBV9 to TRBJ2-1; D possibly corresponds to TRBD1 (5 bases). V lost 3 bases to trimming and J lost 0 bases, with 7 bases between them. Germline V gene data show CDR1 as SGDLS and CDR2 as YYNGEE. The CDR3 covers 14 residues.